One and the same sample provided the 20 T cell receptor beta chains below, sequenced in a study of long-term antiretroviral therapy in people with HIV (dated by TCRdb to 2021 to 2024). The immunoSEQ hsTCRB v3.0 assay was used at survey level resolution to sequence the TRB variable region. TCRdb limited this immuneACCESS table to in-frame rearrangements with V and J called. A share of clones is missing; checked studies link under half to unresolved V genes, and the rest is unexplained. In all, the sample holds roughly 14,000 clones, and 77% of those were seen once. The top ten clonotypes cover roughly a fifth of the sample. The specimen was unsorted PBMCs, collected 1.3 years before starting antiretroviral therapy. These receptors came from a middle-aged man with HIV.

The chain has TRBV6-1 and TRBJ1-5, with no clear D. The germline V gene has CDR1 MNHNS and CDR2 SASEGT. Trimming took 3 bases from V and 0 from J, leaving 9 bases between them. This CDR3 is 15 amino acids long. The CDR3 DNA sequence: TGTGCCAGCAGTGAGGAATGGTATAGCAATCAGCCCCAGCATTTT. Protein: CASSEEWYSNQPQHF.

This clone was found once. This chain joins TRBV2 and TRBJ2-7; no clear D gene. Germline V gene sequence: CDR1 SNHLY, CDR2 FYNNEI. V lost 9 bases, J lost 8 bases, and 14 bases lay in between. The CDR3 loop spans 11 amino acids. The CDR3: CASGPDGKQYF. CDR3 DNA sequence: TGTGCCAGTGGCCCGGATGGAAAGCAGTACTTC.

The chain carries TRBV7-9 and TRBJ2-3; 13 bases map to TRBD2. V trimming: 5 bases; J trimming: 5 bases; junction bases outside the gene matches: 7. The CDR3 is 16 residues long. The germline CDR1 and CDR2 sequences are SEHNR and FQNEAQ (reference sequence). The CDR3 is CASSATSGGVVDTQYF. CDR3 in DNA: TGTGCCAGCAGCGCAACTAGCGGGGGGGTAGTAGATACGCAGTATTTT.

This chain joins TRBV19 and TRBJ2-1, with D possibly matching TRBD2 (7 bases). The V gene lost 3 bases and the J gene lost 7 bases, with 16 bases spanning the gap. Germline-derived CDR1 and CDR2 are LNHDA and SQIVND (reference sequence). The CDR3 length is 15 residues. The CDR3 nucleotides are TGTGCCAGTAGTATTTGGGAGGGGGGGCTTAATGAGCAGTTCTTC. Translating gives CASSIWEGGLNEQFF.

This clone has only a few counts. The chain uses TRBV4-1 and TRBJ2-7, with D perhaps assigned TRBD1 or TRBD2 (5 bases each). The germline V gene encodes CDR1 MGHRA and CDR2 YSYEKL. The CDR3 is 16 residues long. V lost 0 bases and J lost 3, with 15 bases in between. CDR3 DNA sequence: TGCGCCAGCAGCCAAGAAGCGAGGGACGGGATCTACGAGCAGTACTTC. Translating it yields CASSQEARDGIYEQYF.

V and J are TRBV7-9 and TRBJ2-7, with TRBD1 identical over 9 bases. CDR1 is SEHNR and CDR2 is FQNEAQ in the germline V gene (reference sequence). This CDR3 is 16 amino acids long. With V trimmed by 5 bases and J by 5 bases, 13 bases remained unmatched. This CDR3 reads CASSPHWGQGRDEQYF. The CDR3, as DNA: TGTGCCAGCAGCCCCCACTGGGGACAGGGTCGGGACGAGCAGTACTTC. Complete variable domain (other parts from reference TRBV7-9 and TRBJ2-7): DTGVSQNPRHKITKRGQNVTFRCDPISEHNRLYWYRQTLGQGPEFLTYFQNEAQLEKSRLLSDRFSAERPKGSFSTLEIQRTEQGDSAMYLCASSPHWGQGRDEQYFGPGTRLTVT.

This clone turned up a few times. V and J are TRBV12-5 and TRBJ2-7; no clear D. Trimming stripped 6 bases from V and 0 bases from J, with 6 bases between. The CDR3 contains 12 residues. CDR1 is LGHNT, CDR2 FRNRAP, per germline. The CDR3 DNA reads TGTGCTAGTGGCCCCAGCTCCTACGAGCAGTACTTC. This codes for CASGPSSYEQYF.

The chain recombines TRBV18 with TRBJ2-2; the D gene is possibly TRBD1 (5 bases). The V and J ends lost 3 bases and 7 bases respectively, with 12 bases between them. This CDR3 comprises 14 residues. The germline V gene encodes CDR1 KGHSH and CDR2 LQKENI. CDR3 in amino acids: CASSPLREHGELFF. The CDR3 nucleotides are TGTGCCAGCTCACCGCTCAGGGAACACGGGGAGCTGTTTTTT.

The sample holds a few counts of this clone. The DNA of the CDR3 is TGTGCCAGCAGCTTCTGGGCTAGCGGGGGCACAAGGGAGCAGTTCTTC. It codes for CASSFWASGGTREQFF. The rearrangement links TRBV5-5 to TRBJ2-1, with TRBD2 identical over 10 bases. This CDR3 contains 16 residues. J lost 10 bases, V lost 2 bases, and 12 bases had no gene match. Germline V gene sequence: CDR1 SGHKS, CDR2 YYEKEE (reference sequence). The full variable domain, in which reference TRBV5-5 and TRBJ2-1 provide the parts outside the CDR3, is DAGVTQSPTHLIKTRGQQVTLRCSPISGHKSVSWYQQVLGQGPQFIFQYYEKEERGRGNFPDRFSARQFPNYSSELNVNALLLGDSALYLCASSFWASGGTREQFFGPGTRLTVL.

This chain uses TRBV6-5 with TRBJ2-7; D is perhaps TRBD1 (5 bases). The CDR3 runs to 16 residues. The V end lost 2 bases, the J end lost 1 base, and 15 bases lay between the germline ends. Germline V gene lookup returns CDR1 MNHEY and CDR2 SVGAGI. The CDR3 protein is CASSYSLTGLSYEQYF. The CDR3 nucleotides are TGTGCCAGCAGTTACAGCTTAACAGGTCTTTCCTACGAGCAGTACTTC.

This clone was counted a few times. This chain links TRBV27 with TRBJ1-1; 7 nucleotides line up with TRBD1. Germline trimming cut 8 bases from V and 2 bases from J; bases unmatched to any gene: 5. CDR3 length: 13 residues. CDR1 and CDR2 (germline): MNHEY, SMNVEV (reference sequence). The CDR3 nucleotides read TGTGCCAGCTCGATAGGGGGCAACACTGAAGCTTTCTTT. Translated, it gives CASSIGGNTEAFF.

The rearrangement links TRBV6-1 to TRBJ2-7; D perhaps matches TRBD2 (5 bases). This CDR3 is 14 amino acids long. Germline V gene sequence: CDR1 MNHNS, CDR2 SASEGT. V was clipped by 5 bases and J by 6 bases, with 17 bases between them. The CDR3 region is CASSWTHGGAEQYF. The CDR3 DNA sequence: TGTGCCAGCAGTTGGACTCATGGCGGCGCCGAGCAGTACTTC.

This chain connects TRBV19 to TRBJ1-6; a weak D match, TRBD1 (6 bases). Germline V lookup: CDR1 LNHDA, CDR2 SQIVND (reference sequence). This CDR3 comprises 14 residues. The V end was cut by 7 bases, the J end by 10 bases, with 17 bases between. This chain's CDR3 is CASNRAGAASPLHF. In nucleotides, the CDR3 is TGTGCCAGTAATCGGGCAGGGGCAGCCTCACCCCTCCACTTT.

The CDR3 here is CASSETQGASGANVLTF. The CDR3 coding sequence is TGTGCCAGCAGTGAAACCCAGGGGGCTTCTGGGGCCAACGTCCTGACTTTC. The chain employs TRBV6-1 and TRBJ2-6; TRBD1 matches 8 bases. Germline V gives CDR1 MNHNS, CDR2 SASEGT. There are 17 residues in the CDR3. V trimming: 2 bases; J trimming: 1 base; junction bases outside the gene matches: 4.

The chain uses TRBV30 and TRBJ2-7; TRBD2 is a possible D gene (7 bases). CDR3 size: 13 residues. V was trimmed by 5 bases and J by 0 bases, leaving 11 bases between them. The germline gives CDR1 GTSNPN, CDR2 SVGIG (reference sequence). The DNA for the CDR3 is TGTGCCTGGTCACGGGGGGCCTCCTACGAGCAGTACTTC. Protein sequence: CAWSRGASYEQYF.

This chain links TRBV5-5 with TRBJ2-7; TRBD2 matches at 7 bases. The CDR3 contains 15 residues. CDR1 and CDR2 from the germline V gene are SGHKS and YYEKEE (reference sequence). V gave up 4 bases and J gave up 4 bases; unmatched junction bases: 11. The DNA of the CDR3 is TGTGCCAGCAGCGACCCTAGCGGAGATAGTTACGAGCAGTACTTC. This codes for CASSDPSGDSYEQYF.

This clone was observed a few times. The V and J genes are TRBV4-1 and TRBJ1-5, with D possibly being TRBD1 (6 bases). The CDR3 length is 15 residues. The germline V gene encodes CDR1 MGHRA and CDR2 YSYEKL. V gave up 4 bases and J gave up 2 bases, with 12 bases separating them. The CDR3 nucleotides are TGCGCCAGCAGCCTCGGGACATTTGGCAATCAGCCCCAGCATTTT. This encodes CASSLGTFGNQPQHF.

The V and J genes are TRBV18 and TRBJ1-1; D remains unclear. This CDR3 contains 17 residues. Germline lookup yields CDR1 KGHSH and CDR2 LQKENI. V lost 6 bases and J 4 bases, leaving 24 bases between the germline ends. In DNA, the CDR3 is TGTGCCAGCTCTCCCCGGAGGCAGGTTCTGTTCGGCACTGAAGCTTTCTTT. The encoded protein is CASSPRRQVLFGTEAFF. The full variable domain, rest sourced from reference TRBV18 and TRBJ1-1, is NAGVMQNPRHLVRRRGQEARLRCSPMKGHSHVYWYRQLPEEGLKFMVYLQKENIIDESGMPKERFSAEFPKEGPSILRIQQVVRGDSAAYFCASSPRRQVLFGTEAFFGQGTRLTVV.

The chain is built from TRBV4-1 and TRBJ2-7; D assignment may be TRBD1 or TRBD2 (5 bases each). Germline values: CDR1 MGHRA, CDR2 YSYEKL. The CDR3 loop spans 14 amino acids. V shed 1 base and J shed 0 bases, with 7 bases lying between them. Here the CDR3 reads CASSQGGVSYEQYF. Here the CDR3 DNA reads TGCGCCAGCAGCCAAGGAGGGGTCTCCTACGAGCAGTACTTC.

This clone was detected a few times. This chain links TRBV14 with TRBJ1-5; TRBD1 is a possible D gene (6 bases). The germline gives CDR1 SGHDN, CDR2 FVKESK. The length of the CDR3 is 19 residues. Trimming stripped 4 bases from V and 0 bases from J, with 22 bases between. Here the CDR3 reads CASSLPYTQGPYSNQPQHF. In DNA form, the CDR3 reads TGTGCCAGCAGCCTGCCTTACACTCAGGGGCCTTATAGCAATCAGCCCCAGCATTTT.